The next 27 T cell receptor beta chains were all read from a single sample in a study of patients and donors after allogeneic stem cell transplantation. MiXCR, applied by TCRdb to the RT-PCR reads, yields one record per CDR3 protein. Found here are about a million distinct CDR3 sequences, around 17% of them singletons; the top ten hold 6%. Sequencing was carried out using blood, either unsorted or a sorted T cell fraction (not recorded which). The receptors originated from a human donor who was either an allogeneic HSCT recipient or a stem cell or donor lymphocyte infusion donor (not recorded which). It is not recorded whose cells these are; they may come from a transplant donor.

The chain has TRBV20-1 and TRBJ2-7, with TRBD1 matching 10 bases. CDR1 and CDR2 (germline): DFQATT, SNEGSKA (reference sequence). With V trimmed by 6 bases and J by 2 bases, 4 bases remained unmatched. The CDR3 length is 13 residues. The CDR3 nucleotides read TGCAGTGCCGGGACAGGGGCAGCCTACGAGCAGTACTTC. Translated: CSAGTGAAYEQYF.

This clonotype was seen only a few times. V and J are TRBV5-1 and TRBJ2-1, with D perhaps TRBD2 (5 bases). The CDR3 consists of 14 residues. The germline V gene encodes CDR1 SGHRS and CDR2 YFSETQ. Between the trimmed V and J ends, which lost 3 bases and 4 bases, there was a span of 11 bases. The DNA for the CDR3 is TGCGCCAGCAGCTCAAGCGGCCGTTACAATGAGCAGTTCTTC. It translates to CASSSSGRYNEQFF.

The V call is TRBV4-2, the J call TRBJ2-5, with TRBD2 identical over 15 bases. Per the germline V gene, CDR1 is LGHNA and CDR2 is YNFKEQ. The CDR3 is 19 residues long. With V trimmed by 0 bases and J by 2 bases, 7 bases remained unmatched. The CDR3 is CASSQEIGLAGGGQETQYF. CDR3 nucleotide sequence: TGTGCCAGCAGCCAAGAGATTGGACTAGCGGGAGGGGGGCAAGAGACCCAGTACTTC.

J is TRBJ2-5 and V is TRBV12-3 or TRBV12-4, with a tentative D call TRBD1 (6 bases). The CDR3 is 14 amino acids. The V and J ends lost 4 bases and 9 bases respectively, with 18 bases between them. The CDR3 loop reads CASSSLTEPGAQYF. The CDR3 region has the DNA TGTGCCAGCAGTTCCCTCACAGAACCAGGGGCCCAGTACTTC.

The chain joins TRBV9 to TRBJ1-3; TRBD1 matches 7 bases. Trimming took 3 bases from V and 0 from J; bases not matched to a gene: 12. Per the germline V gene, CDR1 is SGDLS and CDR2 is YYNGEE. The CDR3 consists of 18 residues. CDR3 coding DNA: TGTGCCAGCAGCGACGGGCCAGACAGGGCCGACTCTGGAAACACCATATATTTT. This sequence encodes CASSDGPDRADSGNTIYF.

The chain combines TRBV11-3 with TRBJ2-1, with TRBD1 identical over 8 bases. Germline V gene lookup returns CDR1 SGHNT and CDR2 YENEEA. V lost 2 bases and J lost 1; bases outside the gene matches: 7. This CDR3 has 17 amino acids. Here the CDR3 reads CASSLRSQGASYNEQFF. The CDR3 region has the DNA TGTGCCAGCAGCTTAAGGTCGCAGGGGGCTTCCTACAATGAGCAGTTCTTC.

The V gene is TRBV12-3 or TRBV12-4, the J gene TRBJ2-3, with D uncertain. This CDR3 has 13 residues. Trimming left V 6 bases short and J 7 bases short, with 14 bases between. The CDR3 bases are TGTGCCAGCAGCCCTCCCGGGCGGAATACGCAGTATTTT. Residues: CASSPPGRNTQYF.

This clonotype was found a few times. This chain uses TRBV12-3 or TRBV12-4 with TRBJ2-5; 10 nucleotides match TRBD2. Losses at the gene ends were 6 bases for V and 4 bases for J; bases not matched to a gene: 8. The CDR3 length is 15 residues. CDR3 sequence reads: CASSPTGTSAETQYF. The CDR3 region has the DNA TGTGCCAGCAGCCCTACCGGGACTAGCGCAGAGACCCAGTACTTC.

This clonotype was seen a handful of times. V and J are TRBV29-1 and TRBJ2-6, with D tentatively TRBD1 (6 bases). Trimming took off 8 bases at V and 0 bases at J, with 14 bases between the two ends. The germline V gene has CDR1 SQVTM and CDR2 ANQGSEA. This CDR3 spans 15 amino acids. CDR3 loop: CSFGQPSSGANVLTF. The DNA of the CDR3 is TGCAGCTTCGGACAGCCCAGCTCTGGGGCCAACGTCCTGACTTTC.

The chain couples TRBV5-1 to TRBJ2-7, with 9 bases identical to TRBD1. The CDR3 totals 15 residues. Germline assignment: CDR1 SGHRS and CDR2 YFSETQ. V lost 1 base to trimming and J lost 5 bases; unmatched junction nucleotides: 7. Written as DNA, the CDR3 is TGCGCCAGCAGCTTGTTAGGGACAGGGTTCGACGAGCAGTACTTC. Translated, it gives CASSLLGTGFDEQYF.

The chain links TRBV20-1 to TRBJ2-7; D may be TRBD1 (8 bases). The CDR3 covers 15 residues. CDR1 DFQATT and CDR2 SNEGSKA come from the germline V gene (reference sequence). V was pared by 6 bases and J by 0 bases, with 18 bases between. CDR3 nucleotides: TGCAGTGCGAAGAAACAGGGGGGGAGCTCCTACGAGCAGTACTTC. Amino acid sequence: CSAKKQGGSSYEQYF.

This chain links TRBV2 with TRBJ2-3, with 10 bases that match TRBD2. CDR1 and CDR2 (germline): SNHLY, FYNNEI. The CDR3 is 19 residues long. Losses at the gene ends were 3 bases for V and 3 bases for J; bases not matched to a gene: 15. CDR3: CASSDLAGGLLRSTDTQYF. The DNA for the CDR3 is TGTGCCAGCAGTGACTTAGCGGGGGGCTTATTAAGAAGTACAGATACGCAGTATTTT.

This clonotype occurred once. Here the CDR3 DNA reads TGTGCCAGCATGGGACAGGGGAAGAACTACGAGCAGTACTTC. Amino acid sequence: CASMGQGKNYEQYF. The chain joins TRBV2 to TRBJ2-7, with 10 bases identical to TRBD1. The CDR3 runs 14 residues. V gave up 7 bases and J gave up 3 bases; unmatched junction bases: 6. Germline V CDR1 and CDR2: SNHLY, FYNNEI.

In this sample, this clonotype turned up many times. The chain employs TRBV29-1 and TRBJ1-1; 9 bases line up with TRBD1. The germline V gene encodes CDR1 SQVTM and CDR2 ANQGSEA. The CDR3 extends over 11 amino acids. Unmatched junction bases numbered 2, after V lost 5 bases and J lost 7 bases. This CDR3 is CSVRTGVEAFF. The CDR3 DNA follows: TGCAGCGTTCGGACAGGGGTTGAAGCTTTCTTT.

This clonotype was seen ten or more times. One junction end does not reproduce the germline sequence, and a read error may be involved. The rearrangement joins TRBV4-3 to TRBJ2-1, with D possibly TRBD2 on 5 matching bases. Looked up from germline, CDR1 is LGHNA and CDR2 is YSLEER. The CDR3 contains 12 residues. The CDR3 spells CASSRDYNEQFF. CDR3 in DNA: TGTGCCAGCAGCCGGGACTACAATGAGCAGTTCTTC.

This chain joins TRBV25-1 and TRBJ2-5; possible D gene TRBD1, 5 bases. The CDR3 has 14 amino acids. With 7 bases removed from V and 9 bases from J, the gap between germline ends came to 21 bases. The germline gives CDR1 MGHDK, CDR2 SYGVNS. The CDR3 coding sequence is TGTGCCAGCACCAGAGAAGGGGTTTTGGGGCCCCAGTACTTC. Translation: CASTREGVLGPQYF.

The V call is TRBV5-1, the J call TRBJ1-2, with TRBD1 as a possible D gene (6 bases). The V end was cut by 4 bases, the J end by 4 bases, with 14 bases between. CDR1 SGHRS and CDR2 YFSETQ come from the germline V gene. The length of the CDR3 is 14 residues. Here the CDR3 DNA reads TGCGCCAGCAGCGAGGACAGCGTGCGCTATGGCTACACCTTC. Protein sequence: CASSEDSVRYGYTF.

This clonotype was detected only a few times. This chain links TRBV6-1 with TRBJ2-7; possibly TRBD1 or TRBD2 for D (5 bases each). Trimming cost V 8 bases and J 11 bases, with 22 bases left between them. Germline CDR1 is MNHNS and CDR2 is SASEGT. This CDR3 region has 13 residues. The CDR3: CASLSTGTTLEYF. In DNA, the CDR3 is TGTGCCAGCTTGTCCACCGGGACGACCCTGGAGTACTTC.

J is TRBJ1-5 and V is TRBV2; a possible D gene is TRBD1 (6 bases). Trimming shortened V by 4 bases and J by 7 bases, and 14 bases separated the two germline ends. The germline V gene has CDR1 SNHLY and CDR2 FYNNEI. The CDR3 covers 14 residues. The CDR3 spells CASSVETGLQPQHF. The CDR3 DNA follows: TGTGCCAGCAGTGTCGAGACAGGTCTCCAGCCCCAGCATTTT. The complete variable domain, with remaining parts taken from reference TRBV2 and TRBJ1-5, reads EPEVTQTPSHQVTQMGQEVILRCVPISNHLYFYWYRQILGQKVEFLVSFYNNEISEKSEIFDDQFSVERPDGSNFTLKIRSTKLEDSAMYFCASSVETGLQPQHFGDGTRLSIL.

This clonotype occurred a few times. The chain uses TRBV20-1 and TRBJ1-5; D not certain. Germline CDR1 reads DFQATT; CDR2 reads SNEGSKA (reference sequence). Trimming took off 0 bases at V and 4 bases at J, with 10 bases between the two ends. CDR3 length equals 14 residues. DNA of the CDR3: TGCAGTGCTAGAGATCCCCGAAGGAATCAGCCCCAGCATTTT. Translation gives CSARDPRRNQPQHF.

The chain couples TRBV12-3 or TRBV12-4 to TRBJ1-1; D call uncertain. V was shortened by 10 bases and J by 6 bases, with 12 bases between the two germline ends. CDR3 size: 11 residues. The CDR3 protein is CATGDWSEAFF. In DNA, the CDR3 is TGTGCCACCGGAGACTGGTCTGAAGCTTTCTTT.

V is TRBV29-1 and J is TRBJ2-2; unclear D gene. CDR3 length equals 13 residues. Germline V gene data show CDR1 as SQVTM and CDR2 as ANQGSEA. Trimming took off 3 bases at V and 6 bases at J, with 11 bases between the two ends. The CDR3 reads CSVEVIGSGELFF. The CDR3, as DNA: TGCAGCGTTGAGGTGATTGGGTCCGGGGAGCTGTTTTTT.

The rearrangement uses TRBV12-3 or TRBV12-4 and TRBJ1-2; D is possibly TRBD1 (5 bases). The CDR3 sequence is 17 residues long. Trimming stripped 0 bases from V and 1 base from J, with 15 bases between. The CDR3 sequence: CASSLAGEGHFNYGYTF. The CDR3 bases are TGTGCCAGCAGTTTAGCGGGGGAAGGACATTTTAACTATGGCTACACCTTC.

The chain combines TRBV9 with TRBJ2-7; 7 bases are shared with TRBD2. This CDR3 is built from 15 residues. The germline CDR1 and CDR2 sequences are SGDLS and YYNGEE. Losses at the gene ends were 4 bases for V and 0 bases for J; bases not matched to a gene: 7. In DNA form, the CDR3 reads TGTGCCAGCAGCCCTAGGGCGGGGGACTCCTACGAGCAGTACTTC. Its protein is CASSPRAGDSYEQYF.

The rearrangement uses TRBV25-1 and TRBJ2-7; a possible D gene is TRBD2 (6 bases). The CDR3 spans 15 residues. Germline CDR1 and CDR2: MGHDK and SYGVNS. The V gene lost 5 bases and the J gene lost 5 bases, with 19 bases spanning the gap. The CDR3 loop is CASSLVRDLAHEQYF. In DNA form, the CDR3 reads TGTGCCAGCAGTCTAGTCCGGGACTTGGCCCACGAGCAGTACTTC.

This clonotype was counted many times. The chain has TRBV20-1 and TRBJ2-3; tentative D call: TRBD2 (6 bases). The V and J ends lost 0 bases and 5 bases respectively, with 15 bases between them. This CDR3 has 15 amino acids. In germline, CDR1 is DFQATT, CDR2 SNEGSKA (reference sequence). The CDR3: CSARDVREQGDTQYF. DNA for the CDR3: TGCAGTGCTAGAGATGTCCGGGAGCAAGGAGATACGCAGTATTTT.

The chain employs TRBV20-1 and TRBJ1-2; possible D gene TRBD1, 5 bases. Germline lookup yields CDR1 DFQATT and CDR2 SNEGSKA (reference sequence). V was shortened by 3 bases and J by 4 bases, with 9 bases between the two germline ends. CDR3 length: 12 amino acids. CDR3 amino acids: CSARAGGYGYTF. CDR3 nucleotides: TGCAGTGCTAGGGCGGGGGGCTATGGCTACACCTTC.